This T cell receptor beta chain was obtained from a study of CD8+CD57+ T cells in acquired aplastic anemia. Turning to the study itself: Sorted CD4+ and CD8+ cells yielded around 3.2 ug of DNA on average. Study results and limitations: Both patients and controls carried the same twenty-nine CD8+ CDR3 sequences. No significant patient-versus-control difference appeared in CD8+ Simpson's diversity.

All sequencing subjects had displayed CD8+CD57+ cell expansion on flow cytometry. The blood sampling took place in patients who had so far received no therapy. The template for TCR beta VDJ and CDR3 sequence profiling was genomic DNA. A single record per CDR3 protein comes from TCRdb applying MiXCR to the reads. This repertoire shows around 190,000 distinct CDR3 sequences, about 44% found once; its top ten account for 10% to 15%. This clonotype occurred many times. Antigen: not known. Trimming shortened V by 0 bases and J by 0 bases, and 7 bases separated the two germline ends. Germline V lookup: CDR1 SGHKS, CDR2 YYEKEE (reference sequence). The CDR3 sequence is 15 residues long.

This receptor was taken from a human donor with aplastic anemia. The gene calls are TRBV5-5 and TRBJ1-3; maybe TRBD1 (5 bases). Source material: sorted CD4+, CD8+, or CD8+CD57+ T cells (not recorded which) from PBMCs. CDR3 DNA: TGTGCCAGCAGCTTGGCGGGGGTCTCTGGAAACACCATATATTTT. It specifies CASSLAGVSGNTIYF.